The 21 T cell receptor beta chains listed next were all sequenced from one sample in a study of response to subunit inactivated influenza vaccine. In TCRdb, the RT-PCR reads were re-called with MiXCR into one record per CDR3 protein. The sample holds around 850,000 distinct CDR3 sequences, about a fifth seen once. The sample here was PBMCs from blood, taken 5 days after vaccination. The receptor source for this set is a man in his fifties or sixties who received an inactivated influenza vaccine.

The chain recombines TRBV4-3 with TRBJ2-5; 8 bases line up with TRBD1. Germline assignment: CDR1 LGHNA and CDR2 YSLEER. The V gene end was trimmed by 4 bases and the J gene end by 5 bases; junction bases not matched to a gene: 12. The CDR3 totals 16 residues. CDR3 region: CASSPQSRRGLETQYF. The CDR3 region has the DNA TGCGCCAGCAGCCCCCAAAGTCGCAGGGGGCTTGAGACCCAGTACTTC.

The V and J genes are TRBV5-4 and TRBJ2-1; D possibly matches TRBD1 or TRBD2 (5 bases each). Trimming removed 6 bases from V and 0 bases from J, with 10 bases in between. CDR1 is SGHNT and CDR2 is YYREEE in the germline V gene (reference sequence). The CDR3 contains 14 residues. The CDR3 nucleotides are TGTGCCAGCACCACTGGGGGCTCCTACAATGAGCAGTTCTTC. Amino acids: CASTTGGSYNEQFF.

Note on this clonotype: The junction differs from germline at one of its ends, possibly a read error. The rearrangement joins TRBV28 to TRBJ1-1, with D hard to call. CDR3 length equals 13 residues. CDR1 MDHEN and CDR2 SYDVKM come from the germline V gene. The CDR3 protein is CASGFSWSTEAFF. The CDR3 DNA reads TGTGCCAGCGGTTTTTCGTGGAGCACTGAAGCTTTCTTT.

The chain employs TRBV5-1 and TRBJ2-1; 14 bases line up with TRBD2. The CDR3 runs 16 residues. CDR1 and CDR2 from the germline V gene are SGHRS and YFSETQ. V shed 4 bases, J shed 9 bases, and the junction held 9 bases outside the gene matches. CDR3 residues: CASSPGGTSGSSEQFF. The CDR3, as DNA: TGCGCCAGCAGCCCGGGGGGGACTAGCGGGAGTAGTGAGCAGTTCTTC.

Many counts were recorded for this clonotype. The germline gene is not matched at one end of the junction; a read error may be the cause. The CDR3 coding sequence is TGTGCCAGCGGGTCCCTCTCCTCCAATGAGCAGTTCTTC. Translation: CASGSLSSNEQFF. V usage is TRBV27 and J usage is TRBJ2-1; D is uncertain. The germline gives CDR1 MNHEY, CDR2 SMNVEV (reference sequence). The CDR3 is 13 amino acids.

In this sample, this clonotype turned up a few times. The V call is TRBV24-1, the J call TRBJ2-3; 7 bases match TRBD2. Looked up from germline, CDR1 is KGHDR and CDR2 is SFDVKD. Germline trimming cut 7 bases from V and 0 bases from J; bases unmatched to any gene: 6. CDR3 length: 15 residues. CDR3 bases: TGTGCCACCAGCAGCGGGGTCTTTAGCACAGATACGCAGTATTTT. Its translation is CATSSGVFSTDTQYF.

This clonotype was picked up a small number of times. This chain links TRBV6-2 or TRBV6-3 with TRBJ2-7, with D perhaps matching TRBD1 (6 bases). V was cut by 4 bases and J by 1 base, with 14 bases left in between. This CDR3 comprises 15 residues. Per germline, CDR1 MNHEY and CDR2 SVGEGT. CDR3 sequence (DNA): TGTGCCAGCAGTTTAAGCCGGACAGATTCCTACGAGCAGTACTTC. Its protein product is CASSLSRTDSYEQYF.

The V gene is TRBV20-1, the J gene TRBJ2-7, with TRBD2 matching 9 bases. Per germline, CDR1 DFQATT and CDR2 SNEGSKA (reference sequence). The CDR3 loop spans 16 amino acids. The junction had 13 bases not matched to a gene; V was cut back by 3 bases and J by 4 bases. CDR3 region: CSARWGSGGINYEQYF. The CDR3 DNA follows: TGCAGTGCTAGGTGGGGTAGCGGGGGAATAAATTACGAGCAGTACTTC.

The chain joins TRBV7-2 to TRBJ2-7; TRBD1 aligns across 7 bases. Germline loops: CDR1 SGHTA, CDR2 FQGNSA. V lost 1 base, J lost 2 bases, and 8 bases stayed unmatched. This CDR3 comprises 16 residues. CDR3 in DNA: TGTGCCAGCAGCTTAGATTACTGGGACAGACCCTACGAGCAGTACTTC. Residues: CASSLDYWDRPYEQYF.

The chain couples TRBV24-1 to TRBJ2-3; unclear D gene. The CDR3 is 15 residues long. Trimming cost V 1 base and J 3 bases, with 10 bases left between them. Germline CDR1 KGHDR, CDR2 SFDVKD. CDR3 sequence reads: CATSDLGRETDTQYF. DNA for the CDR3: TGTGCCACCAGTGATTTAGGAAGGGAAACAGATACGCAGTATTTT.

V and J are TRBV15 and TRBJ1-2; 7 bases are shared with TRBD1. The germline V gene has CDR1 LNHNV and CDR2 YYDKDF (reference sequence). The CDR3 length is 13 residues. J gave up 8 bases and V 1 base, and 4 bases lay outside the gene matches. In DNA form, the CDR3 reads TGTGCCACCAGCAGAGGAACAGGGGTCGGCTACACCTTC. Its translation: CATSRGTGVGYTF.

This clonotype was counted a few times. The V and J genes are TRBV20-1 and TRBJ2-7, with D possibly matching TRBD1 (6 bases). V gave up 6 bases and J gave up 4 bases, with 16 bases separating them. This CDR3 spans 13 amino acids. CDR1 is DFQATT and CDR2 is SNEGSKA in the germline V gene (reference sequence). DNA of the CDR3: TGCAGTGCCATAGGACAGAACCTTTACGAGCAGTACTTC. Amino acid sequence: CSAIGQNLYEQYF.

The CDR3 spells CASSQAGQFYNEQFF. Here the CDR3 DNA reads TGTGCCAGCAGCCAAGCTGGGCAGTTTTACAATGAGCAGTTCTTC. The genes are TRBV14 and TRBJ2-1; D call uncertain. V lost 1 base to trimming and J lost 4 bases, with 11 bases between them. Germline values: CDR1 SGHDN, CDR2 FVKESK. This CDR3 spans 15 amino acids.

This chain links TRBV15 with TRBJ2-7; 13 bases match TRBD2. The junction had 15 bases not matched to a gene; V was cut back by 4 bases and J by 3 bases. There are 19 residues in the CDR3. Germline V CDR1 and CDR2: LNHNV, YYDKDF (reference sequence). In DNA form, the CDR3 reads TGTGCCACCAGCACCGGACTAGCGGGAGCATCCAATTCCCTCTACGAGCAGTACTTC. Encoded protein: CATSTGLAGASNSLYEQYF.

The rearrangement uses TRBV19 and TRBJ1-3; no clear D. The CDR3 covers 13 residues. V was clipped by 6 bases and J by 2 bases, with 8 bases between them. Germline V lookup: CDR1 LNHDA, CDR2 SQIVND (reference sequence). CDR3 amino acids: CASRQHPGNTIYF. DNA for the CDR3: TGTGCCAGTAGACAGCATCCTGGAAACACCATATATTTT.

The V call is TRBV2, the J call TRBJ2-1; TRBD2 matches at 8 bases. V shed 9 bases, J shed 4 bases, and the junction held 8 bases outside the gene matches. The germline gives CDR1 SNHLY, CDR2 FYNNEI. CDR3 length: 14 amino acids. CDR3 coding DNA: TGTGCCAGTAACTTACTAGCGGAGTACAATGAGCAGTTCTTC. As protein: CASNLLAEYNEQFF.

This clonotype was observed a handful of times. The chain recombines TRBV9 with TRBJ2-7; 8 nucleotides align to TRBD2. J lost 0 bases, V lost 5 bases, and 4 bases had no gene match. CDR1 is SGDLS and CDR2 is YYNGEE in the germline V gene. The CDR3 length is 14 residues. CDR3 sequence reads: CASSRGGSSYEQYF. CDR3 nucleotides: TGTGCCAGCAGTCGGGGGGGGAGCTCCTACGAGCAGTACTTC.

This clonotype has a handful of counts. The gene calls are TRBV19 and TRBJ2-1, with D perhaps TRBD2 (5 bases). Germline CDR1 reads LNHDA; CDR2 reads SQIVND (reference sequence). V was clipped by 1 base and J by 2 bases, with 9 bases between them. The CDR3 runs to 15 residues. CDR3 in DNA: TGTGCCAGTAGTATAGCACAAGCGGCCTACAATGAGCAGTTCTTC. Its translation is CASSIAQAAYNEQFF.

V is TRBV10-2 and J is TRBJ2-1; 10 nucleotides agree with TRBD2. Germline lookup yields CDR1 WSHSY and CDR2 SAAADI. The CDR3 runs to 15 residues. J was trimmed by 9 bases and V by 6 bases; bases with no gene match: 11. The CDR3 nucleotides are TGCGCCAGCAGAGTAGCGGGAGGAACCAGGGGTGAGCAGTTCTTC. It codes for CASRVAGGTRGEQFF.

The V call is TRBV11-2, the J call TRBJ1-2, with D hard to call. Germline V gene data show CDR1 as SGHAT and CDR2 as FQNNGV. V was clipped by 1 base and J by 7 bases, with 16 bases between them. The CDR3 covers 15 residues. CDR3 sequence: CASSLGTSGGTGYTF. Here the CDR3 DNA reads TGTGCCAGCAGCTTAGGAACATCGGGTGGCACTGGCTACACCTTC.

The rearrangement links TRBV12-3 or TRBV12-4 to TRBJ2-7, with D tentatively TRBD1 (5 bases). V was shortened by 2 bases and J by 5 bases, with 13 bases between the two germline ends. CDR3 length: 14 residues. CDR3 sequence: CASSLFQDKDEQYF. The CDR3 region has the DNA TGTGCCAGCAGTTTATTCCAGGACAAGGACGAGCAGTACTTC.